This passage covers 24 T cell receptor beta chains from one sample sequenced in a study of T cell responses to AZD1222 COVID-19 vaccine. The assay was immunoSEQ multiplex PCR, and TCRdb's table has in-frame clones only and misses some. The sample has some 150,000 clones, 91% seen once. The specimen was peripheral blood, collected on day 0 of AZD1222 vaccination. The receptor source for this set is an adult in good health.

This chain uses TRBV5-4 with TRBJ2-7; D might be TRBD2 (5 bases). Germline CDR1 reads SGHNT; CDR2 reads YYREEE (reference sequence). This CDR3 is built from 15 residues. The ends were cut back, 4 bases at V and 2 bases at J, with 16 bases in the middle. The CDR3 coding sequence is TGTGCCAGCAGCCCGGGGAGAACCACCGCCTACGAGCAGTACTTC. It codes for CASSPGRTTAYEQYF.

This rearrangement joins TRBV25-1 to TRBJ2-3, with D perhaps matching TRBD1 or TRBD2 (6 bases each). Trimming stripped 8 bases from V and 0 bases from J, with 15 bases between. The CDR3 totals 15 residues. Germline CDR1 is MGHDK and CDR2 is SYGVNS. This CDR3 reads CASRGQVSSTDTQYF. The CDR3 coding sequence is TGTGCCAGCCGGGGGCAGGTATCTAGCACAGATACGCAGTATTTT.

A few counts support this clone. The V gene is TRBV6-5, the J gene TRBJ2-3; D is unclear. This CDR3 comprises 16 residues. V was shortened by 2 bases and J by 1 base, with 13 bases between the two germline ends. The germline V gene encodes CDR1 MNHEY and CDR2 SVGAGI. In DNA, the CDR3 is TGTGCCAGCAGTTACGGCTGGCATGTCGGCACAGATACGCAGTATTTT. It yields the protein CASSYGWHVGTDTQYF.

This clone has a single count. The CDR3 spells CASSRQGPYGYTF. CDR3 in DNA: TGTGCCAGCAGCCGACAGGGGCCCTATGGCTACACCTTC. This chain links TRBV7-8 with TRBJ1-2, with 8 bases identical to TRBD1. The germline V gene encodes CDR1 SGHVS and CDR2 FQNEAQ. The CDR3 consists of 13 residues. V dropped 5 bases and J dropped 4; count of bases not matched to a gene: 3. Full variable domain (missing parts from reference TRBV7-8 and TRBJ1-2): GAGVSQSPRYKVAKRGQDVALRCDPISGHVSLFWYQQALGQGPEFLTYFQNEAQLDKSGLPSDRFFAERPEGSVSTLKIQRTQQEDSAVYLCASSRQGPYGYTFGSGTRLTVV.

This chain joins TRBV6-1 and TRBJ1-2; D unresolved. Trimming removed 1 base from V and 13 bases from J, with 10 bases in between. The CDR3 runs 11 residues. The germline gives CDR1 MNHNS, CDR2 SASEGT. The chain's CDR3 is CASSEDRLSTF. The CDR3 bases are TGTGCCAGCAGTGAAGATCGGCTGAGCACCTTC.

The chain employs TRBV3-1 (or the pseudogene TRBV3-2) and TRBJ2-6; weak D call: TRBD2 (7 bases). V was clipped by 3 bases and J by 4 bases, with 13 bases between them. The CDR3 is 16 amino acids. Per the germline V gene, CDR1 is LGHDT and CDR2 is YNNKEL (reference sequence). DNA for the CDR3: TGTGCCAGCAGCCACATCGGGGGGACAGGGGCCAACGTCCTGACTTTC. Amino acids: CASSHIGGTGANVLTF.

The chain couples TRBV3-1 (or the pseudogene TRBV3-2) to TRBJ2-5; no clear D. CDR3 length equals 14 residues. Trimming shortened V by 3 bases and J by 1 base, and 9 bases separated the two germline ends. Germline V gives CDR1 LGHDT, CDR2 YNNKEL (reference sequence). The CDR3 region has the DNA TGTGCCAGCAGCCAGCCCTCGGGCCAAGAGACCCAGTACTTC. As protein: CASSQPSGQETQYF.

The chain is built from TRBV4-1 and TRBJ2-7; tentatively, D is TRBD1 (6 bases). With 0 bases removed from V and 2 bases from J, the gap between germline ends came to 11 bases. CDR1 is MGHRA, CDR2 YSYEKL, per germline. There are 15 residues in the CDR3. The CDR3, as DNA: TGCGCCAGCAGCCAAGAGAGGCAGGGGACCTACGAGCAGTACTTC. Its protein is CASSQERQGTYEQYF.

CDR3 sequence reads: CASSVSGNTIYF. CDR3 nucleotides: TGTGCCAGCTCGGTTTCTGGAAACACCATATATTTT. The chain couples TRBV2 to TRBJ1-3; D is unresolved. There are 12 residues in the CDR3. The V gene lost 8 bases and the J gene lost 1 base, with 6 bases spanning the gap. The germline gives CDR1 SNHLY, CDR2 FYNNEI.

The genes are TRBV7-9 and TRBJ2-1; D possibly corresponds to TRBD2 (5 bases). This CDR3 contains 13 residues. Germline V lookup: CDR1 SEHNR, CDR2 FQNEAQ (reference sequence). Trimming stripped 1 base from V and 9 bases from J, with 10 bases between. The CDR3 sequence: CASSLGGMGEQFF. CDR3 DNA sequence: TGTGCCAGCAGCTTAGGAGGGATGGGTGAGCAGTTCTTC.

The rearrangement uses TRBV6-6 and TRBJ2-7; 8 bases align to TRBD2. This CDR3 is 15 amino acids long. V shed 8 bases, J shed 5 bases, and the junction held 14 bases outside the gene matches. Germline CDR1 reads MNHNY; CDR2 reads SVGAGI (reference sequence). CDR3 nucleotide sequence: TGTGCCAGCGGATCCCCGGGACTAGTTCCGCACGAGCAGTACTTC. Translated: CASGSPGLVPHEQYF.

The chain employs TRBV7-9 and TRBJ1-2; D unclear. Trimming pared 7 bases from V and 4 bases from J, leaving 13 bases between. CDR3 size: 13 residues. CDR1 and CDR2 from the germline V gene are SEHNR and FQNEAQ (reference sequence). Here the CDR3 DNA reads TGTGCCAGCACCCCTCAAGAGGTCTATGGCTACACCTTC. Translation: CASTPQEVYGYTF.

The chain combines TRBV7-2 with TRBJ1-1, with D hard to call. This CDR3 spans 13 amino acids. Germline V gene lookup returns CDR1 SGHTA and CDR2 FQGNSA. The ends were cut back, 1 base at V and 1 base at J, with 4 bases in the middle. Written as DNA, the CDR3 is TGTGCCAGCAGCTTAGGCGCGAACACTGAAGCTTTCTTT. It translates to CASSLGANTEAFF.

This clone showed up just once. The rearrangement joins TRBV2 to TRBJ1-2, with D maybe TRBD1 (5 bases). Germline values: CDR1 SNHLY, CDR2 FYNNEI. V was shortened by 0 bases and J by 4 bases, with 9 bases between the two germline ends. CDR3 length: 14 residues. The CDR3 spells CASSEARGLYGYTF. The CDR3 DNA follows: TGTGCCAGCAGTGAAGCAAGGGGTCTCTATGGCTACACCTTC.

This chain uses TRBV7-2 with TRBJ2-2; 7 positions match TRBD2. The J segment lost 4 bases and the V segment lost 0 bases, leaving 2 bases of the junction unmatched. Germline V CDR1 and CDR2: SGHTA, FQGNSA. The CDR3 is 15 amino acids. The CDR3 DNA sequence: TGTGCCAGCAGCTTAGCGGGAGGGTCCACCGGGGAGCTGTTTTTT. Amino acid sequence: CASSLAGGSTGELFF.

The J gene is TRBJ2-3, the V gene TRBV9; no clear D gene. Germline CDR1 SGDLS, CDR2 YYNGEE. The V gene lost 4 bases and the J gene lost 1 base, with 10 bases spanning the gap. This CDR3 is built from 14 residues. The CDR3: CASSTPGGTDTQYF. CDR3 nucleotide sequence: TGTGCCAGCAGCACCCCAGGCGGCACAGATACGCAGTATTTT. The whole variable domain, remainder taken from reference TRBV9 and TRBJ2-3, is DSGVTQTPKHLITATGQRVTLRCSPRSGDLSVYWYQQSLDQGLQFLIQYYNGEERAKGNILERFSAQQFPDLHSELNLSSLELGDSALYFCASSTPGGTDTQYFGPGTRLTVL.

The gene calls are TRBV5-6 and TRBJ2-5; perhaps TRBD1 as D (6 bases). Deletions cut 2 bases from V and 3 bases from J, with 8 bases between. Germline assignment: CDR1 SGHDT and CDR2 YYEEEE. The CDR3 runs 13 residues. CDR3 residues: CASSLGQKETQYF. In DNA, the CDR3 is TGTGCCAGCAGCTTAGGACAGAAAGAGACCCAGTACTTC. The whole variable domain, filled in from reference TRBV5-6 and TRBJ2-5, reads DAGVTQSPTHLIKTRGQQVTLRCSPKSGHDTVSWYQQALGQGPQFIFQYYEEEERQRGNFPDRFSGHQFPNYSSELNVNALLLGDSALYLCASSLGQKETQYFGPGTRLLVL.

V usage is TRBV6-4 and J usage is TRBJ1-1; a possible D gene is TRBD1 (5 bases). CDR1 and CDR2 from the germline V gene are MRHNA and SNTAGT. The CDR3 sequence is 13 residues long. Trimming shortened V by 4 bases and J by 6 bases, and 12 bases separated the two germline ends. The CDR3 spells CASSVAGGAEAFF. CDR3 nucleotide sequence: TGTGCCAGCAGTGTCGCTGGGGGGGCTGAAGCTTTCTTT.

The chain couples TRBV5-8 to TRBJ2-5; 12 nucleotides align to TRBD2. This CDR3 has 15 amino acids. The germline V gene has CDR1 SGHTS and CDR2 YDEGEE. Trimming cost V 2 bases and J 4 bases; bases outside gene matches: 3. The DNA for the CDR3 is TGTGCCAGCAGCTTACTAGCGGGGGGCCCAGAGACCCAGTACTTC. It specifies CASSLLAGGPETQYF.

The gene calls are TRBV6-5 and TRBJ1-1; D gene uncertain. CDR1 is MNHEY, CDR2 SVGAGI, per germline. Trimming stripped 4 bases from V and 0 bases from J, with 15 bases between. CDR3 length: 16 residues. The CDR3 DNA reads as TGTGCCAGCAGTTCTTCCGCGGCGGGCATGAACACTGAAGCTTTCTTT. Its translation: CASSSSAAGMNTEAFF.

The sample holds one count of this clone. The rearrangement uses TRBV6-1 and TRBJ1-1; D unresolved. The CDR3 loop spans 12 amino acids. V lost 0 bases to trimming and J lost 5 bases, with 4 bases between them. Germline V gives CDR1 MNHNS, CDR2 SASEGT. CDR3 sequence (DNA): TGTGCCAGCAGTGAAGCCGGGACTGAAGCTTTCTTT. Protein: CASSEAGTEAFF.

The J gene is TRBJ2-7, the V gene TRBV4-2; 11 nucleotides agree with TRBD2. The V gene end was trimmed by 3 bases and the J gene end by 5 bases; junction bases not matched to a gene: 15. The CDR3 consists of 18 residues. Germline CDR1 reads LGHNA; CDR2 reads YNFKEQ. The CDR3 sequence is CASSQARLVAGGPHEQYF. The CDR3 nucleotides are TGTGCCAGCAGCCAGGCCCGGTTGGTAGCGGGGGGGCCCCACGAGCAGTACTTC.

The gene calls are TRBV18 and TRBJ2-2; D gene unclear. The V end lost 5 bases, the J end lost 1 base, and 11 bases lay between the germline ends. Germline V CDR1 and CDR2: KGHSH, LQKENI. This CDR3 has 15 residues. CDR3 DNA sequence: TGTGCCAGCTCAACCTCGGCCGGGAACACCGGGGAGCTGTTTTTT. Translation gives CASSTSAGNTGELFF.

The rearrangement links TRBV5-1 to TRBJ2-1; 11 positions agree with TRBD2. The CDR3 covers 16 residues. The junction had 8 bases not matched to a gene; V was cut back by 4 bases and J by 5 bases. Germline V CDR1 and CDR2: SGHRS, YFSETQ. The CDR3 loop is CASSTTSGSVNNEQFF. CDR3 nucleotides: TGCGCCAGCAGCACAACTAGCGGGAGTGTGAACAATGAGCAGTTCTTC.